Included here is one T cell receptor beta chain sequence, with context. Its antigen is currently unknown. PCR involved 60 Vbeta and 13 Jbeta primers. The table came from immunoSEQ multiplex PCR; TCRdb's copy has only in-frame clones and leaves some out. The table records some 140,000 clones, more than 60% of them present only once. In germline, CDR1 is MNHNY, CDR2 SVGAGI (reference sequence). The CDR3 is 15 amino acids. J lost 1 base, V lost 6 bases, and 5 bases had no gene match. This entry belongs to a study of cytomegalovirus exposure and HLA in healthy donors. On the study more broadly: The study's early data release held about 85 million unique TCRs from HLA-typed donors. Overall study results and limits: Common viral pathogens seemed to be connected with several of the most significant clusters, according to a later analysis. In vitro testing confirmed a few CMV-associated chains as specific for CMV antigens. Across donors, most TCRs were seen rarely, yet some public ones were widespread.

Input material: PBMCs. The TCR originated in a woman in her thirties or forties in good health and CMV-seronegative. This chain connects TRBV6-6 to TRBJ2-7; 11 bases fit TRBD2. This CDR3 reads CASRGGLAVSYEQYF. CDR3 DNA: TGTGCCAGCAGGGGGGGACTAGCGGTTTCCTACGAGCAGTACTTC.